A selection of T cell receptor beta chains follows, all from one sample in a study of T cell responses to AZD1222 COVID-19 vaccine. Sequencing used immunoSEQ multiplex PCR; TCRdb keeps in-frame clones, though not all of them. The sample lists some 120,000 clones; roughly nine tenths were seen once. Sequences were derived from peripheral blood, sampled 28 days after the second AZD1222 dose. The receptors were sampled from an adult who received the AZD1222 COVID-19 vaccine. CDR3s leave out the opening cysteine and the closing phenylalanine or tryptophan. Fields, in order: D gene, V gene, CDR3 protein. A D gene is named only where the DNA matches it firmly.

D gene: NA; V gene: TRBV30; CDR3 protein: AGGSGEAF
D gene: NA; V gene: TRBV28; CDR3 protein: ASSRTLQDTNEKLF
D gene: NA; V gene: TRBV18; CDR3 protein: ASSPIRVSTSSYEQY
D gene: TRBD2; V gene: TRBV7-3; CDR3 protein: ASSAGPGGAYNEQF
D gene: TRBD1; V gene: TRBV28; CDR3 protein: ASSSGQGSDTQY
D gene: TRBD1; V gene: TRBV19; CDR3 protein: ASSRGQGGTGELF
D gene: TRBD1; V gene: TRBV2; CDR3 protein: ASSDPNRGSEQY
D gene: NA; V gene: TRBV7-2; CDR3 protein: ASSLRGGAGQPQH
D gene: NA; V gene: TRBV11-3; CDR3 protein: ASSLGLGSTDTQY
D gene: NA; V gene: TRBV11-2; CDR3 protein: ASSLLLANYEQY
D gene: NA; V gene: TRBV6-2/TRBV6-3; CDR3 protein: ASSYEGETQY